This record concerns one TCR beta chain sequence. Its target is not known. Different DNA sequences within this sample yield the same CDR3. Trimming cost V 5 bases and J 3 bases, with 10 bases left between them. Germline V lookup: CDR1 MDHEN, CDR2 SYDVKM. The CDR3 has 13 amino acids. The record originates from a study of shared clonotypes between healthy human individuals. Study overall: The study enrolled a couple of women and a few men aged 18 to 49.

Clones were sequenced by immunoSEQ multiplex PCR, and TCRdb holds only the in-frame ones, with some missing. Of about 2.4 million clones listed, roughly 93% are singletons. Whole-study findings and limits: Naive subsets, compared against memory subsets, generally had larger estimated richness values. Researchers sampled blood only, noting tissue repertoires likely differ. Sorted-subset sequencing was shown by rarefaction to be incomplete despite large depth.

Input material: naive CD4+ T cells from PBMCs. Subset of the sample: CD45RA+ positively selected. The receptor was isolated from a man aged 18 to 29 in good health. Some clones in this sample may be carry-over from other donors' samples. The rearrangement links TRBV28 to TRBJ1-1, with TRBD1 as a possible D gene (5 bases). This chain's CDR3 is CASSVRGDTEAFF. CDR3 nucleotides: TGTGCCAGCAGTGTCCGGGGGGACACTGAAGCTTTCTTT.